The clone carrying this T cell receptor beta chain was recorded many times. Its specificity is unknown. Unique molecular identifiers were incorporated during preparation of the TCRbeta library. TCRdb recomputed calls from the PCR reads with MiXCR, one row per CDR3 protein. The sample lists 450,000 to 600,000 distinct CDR3 sequences; approximately 10% were seen once. The sample is drawn from a study of T-cell reconstitution after alpha-beta-depleted transplantation in children. Study-level findings and limits: Day-60 TCRbeta diversity that was high in some patients was derived from surviving recipient T cells and thymic progenitors.

Germline V gene data show CDR1 as MNHEY and CDR2 as SVGEGT. The ends were cut back, 5 bases at V and 3 bases at J, with 10 bases in the middle. This CDR3 spans 13 amino acids. The chain combines TRBV6-2 or TRBV6-3 with TRBJ1-2; D is unclear. The clonotype was recovered from a child aged 2 to 15 with inherited bone marrow failure, due to receive a stem cell transplant. This material consisted of PBMCs, taken before TCRalphabeta/CD19-depleted stem cell transplant. The CDR3, as DNA: TGTGCCAGCAGTGAAGACGGCTACTATGGCTACACCTTC. Amino acids: CASSEDGYYGYTF.